The present entry profiles one T cell receptor (beta chain) with its context. Its antigen remains unknown. These data originate in a study of graft-versus-host responses after intestinal transplantation. Study context: Once they had received anti-thymocyte globulin induction, all recipients took tacrolimus and steroids for about three years.

General study results and limits: Detection of GvH clones occurred in recipient marrow, and some had their first appearance in ileum or blood.

Assay used: immunoSEQ multiplex PCR; TCRdb lists only in-frame clones, some missing. This sample has tens of thousands of clones, with approximately 92% found just once. Germline V gene sequence: CDR1 SGHKS, CDR2 YYEKEE (reference sequence). CDR3 length: 15 residues. V lost 0 bases to trimming and J lost 4 bases; unmatched junction nucleotides: 7. The TCR was taken from a human donor who received an intestinal transplant. The rearrangement links TRBV5-5 to TRBJ2-7; 7 nucleotides agree with TRBD2. The specimen comprised unstimulated CD8+ T cells sorted from spleen or lymph node cells, sampled before intestinal transplant. The CDR3 spells CASSLEWTSGYEQYF. The CDR3 nucleotides are TGTGCCAGCAGCTTGGAGTGGACTAGTGGGTACGAGCAGTACTTC.